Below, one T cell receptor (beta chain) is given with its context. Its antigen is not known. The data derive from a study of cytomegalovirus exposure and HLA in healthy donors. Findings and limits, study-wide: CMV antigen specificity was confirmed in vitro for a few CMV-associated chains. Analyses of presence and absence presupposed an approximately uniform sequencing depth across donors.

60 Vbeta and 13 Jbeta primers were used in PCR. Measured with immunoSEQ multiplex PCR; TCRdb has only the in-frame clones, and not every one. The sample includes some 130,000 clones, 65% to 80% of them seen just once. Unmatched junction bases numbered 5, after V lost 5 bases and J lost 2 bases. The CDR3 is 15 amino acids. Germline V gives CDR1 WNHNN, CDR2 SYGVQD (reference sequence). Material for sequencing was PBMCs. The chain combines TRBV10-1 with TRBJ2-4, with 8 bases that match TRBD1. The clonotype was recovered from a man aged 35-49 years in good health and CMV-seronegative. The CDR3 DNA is TGCGCCAGCAGTTTTACAGGGGGGACCAAAAACATTCAGTACTTC. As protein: CASSFTGGTKNIQYF.